The 30 T cell receptor beta chains below come from one sample, sequenced in a study of blood T cell repertoires in COVID-19. TCRdb keeps only in-frame clones here, not all; method: immunoSEQ multiplex PCR. The table has 90,000 to 130,000 clones, 71% seen once. What was sequenced was peripheral blood. All receptors come from a woman aged 40 to 50 with acute or convalescent COVID-19.

The chain carries TRBV7-9 and TRBJ2-2, with a possible D match to TRBD2 (7 bases). In germline, CDR1 is SEHNR, CDR2 FQNEAQ (reference sequence). The CDR3 is made up of 16 amino acids. Trimming took off 5 bases at V and 7 bases at J, with 20 bases between the two ends. This CDR3 is CASSPLLGGGIGELFF. Here the CDR3 DNA reads TGTGCCAGCAGCCCTTTGCTGGGCGGGGGCATCGGGGAGCTGTTTTTT.

The chain links TRBV5-5 to TRBJ2-2, with TRBD1 identical over 7 bases. Germline V CDR1 and CDR2: SGHKS, YYEKEE (reference sequence). Trimming cost V 2 bases and J 6 bases; bases outside gene matches: 4. The CDR3 length is 14 residues. CDR3 bases: TGTGCCAGCAGCTTATTTACAGGGGCCGGGGAGCTGTTTTTT. Protein sequence: CASSLFTGAGELFF.

Turning to this clone: A junction end diverges from the germline sequence, so it may reflect a read error. Other DNA sequences in the sample encode the same CDR3. The chain uses TRBV7-9 and TRBJ1-6; 7 positions agree with TRBD1. Germline lookup yields CDR1 SEHNR and CDR2 FQNEAQ (reference sequence). This CDR3 has 18 amino acids. The CDR3 sequence: CASSAFPGTAIYNSPLHF. In DNA form, the CDR3 reads TGCGCCAGCAGCGCCTTCCCCGGGACAGCAATCTATAATTCACCCCTCCACTTT.

This chain joins TRBV9 and TRBJ2-7; D is perhaps TRBD2 (5 bases). The CDR3 is 13 residues long. V was trimmed by 0 bases and J by 7 bases, leaving 11 bases between them. Germline-derived CDR1 and CDR2 are SGDLS and YYNGEE. The CDR3 spells CASSVDHGREQYF. CDR3 coding DNA: TGTGCCAGCAGCGTAGACCATGGGAGAGAGCAGTACTTC.

The DNA for the CDR3 is TGTGCCAGCAGTCTCGGACAGGAACGGTCCCAAGCTTTCTTT. Its translation is CASSLGQERSQAFF. V usage is TRBV5-4 and J usage is TRBJ1-1; TRBD1 matches 7 bases. This CDR3 has 14 amino acids. CDR1 is SGHNT and CDR2 is YYREEE in the germline V gene (reference sequence). The V and J ends lost 5 bases and 9 bases, in that order; junction bases with no gene match: 13.

This sequence joins TRBV5-1 and TRBJ1-1, with D possibly TRBD1 on 6 matching bases. The CDR3 is 14 amino acids. V was trimmed by 5 bases and J by 0 bases, leaving 11 bases between them. Germline assignment: CDR1 SGHRS and CDR2 YFSETQ. The CDR3 region is CASSGQTLNTEAFF. The DNA of the CDR3 is TGCGCCAGCAGTGGACAGACACTGAACACTGAAGCTTTCTTT.

The chain combines TRBV6-5 with TRBJ2-3, with TRBD1 as a possible D gene (6 bases). Germline assignment: CDR1 MNHEY and CDR2 SVGAGI. This CDR3 comprises 15 residues. The V gene lost 6 bases and the J gene lost 4 bases, with 17 bases spanning the gap. This CDR3 is CASRTGQLMADTQYF. CDR3 in DNA: TGTGCCAGCAGGACCGGACAGTTAATGGCAGATACGCAGTATTTT.

The chain recombines TRBV12-3 or TRBV12-4 with TRBJ2-3; a weak D match, TRBD1 (7 bases). The CDR3 is 13 amino acids. Trimming took off 10 bases at V and 2 bases at J, with 13 bases between the two ends. CDR3 nucleotide sequence: TGTGCCATCGGGGGACAGTTCACAGATACGCAGTATTTT. Amino acid sequence: CAIGGQFTDTQYF.

This chain uses TRBV29-1 with TRBJ2-3; 9 nucleotides agree with TRBD1. The germline CDR1 and CDR2 sequences are SQVTM and ANQGSEA. Losses at the gene ends were 4 bases for V and 6 bases for J; bases not matched to a gene: 5. This CDR3 comprises 13 residues. The CDR3 DNA reads TGCAGCGTTGGACAGGGGGTTGGGGATACGCAGTATTTT. Translating gives CSVGQGVGDTQYF.

The genes are TRBV18 and TRBJ2-3; TRBD2 aligns across 7 bases. Germline CDR1 is KGHSH and CDR2 is LQKENI. The CDR3 has 14 residues. V lost 4 bases and J lost 5; bases outside the gene matches: 6. The CDR3 bases are TGTGCCAGCTCACTAGGACTAGATGGAGATACGCAGTATTTT. Protein product: CASSLGLDGDTQYF.

This sequence joins TRBV7-2 and TRBJ2-1, with a weak D call TRBD1 (6 bases). The germline V gene encodes CDR1 SGHTA and CDR2 FQGNSA. The CDR3 length is 13 residues. V lost 5 bases and J 4 bases, leaving 9 bases between the germline ends. In DNA form, the CDR3 reads TGTGCCAGCAGCGCGGACAGATACAATGAGCAGTTCTTC. Translating gives CASSADRYNEQFF.

The chain uses TRBV10-3 and TRBJ2-7, with 11 bases identical to TRBD2. The CDR3 totals 14 residues. The germline V gene encodes CDR1 ENHRY and CDR2 SYGVKD. Trimming removed 7 bases from V and 3 bases from J; junction bases left unmatched: 5. The CDR3, as DNA: TGTGCCATCACCCAGACTAGCGGGGACTACGAGCAGTACTTC. It codes for CAITQTSGDYEQYF.

This clone came up once. V and J are TRBV28 and TRBJ1-5; possible D gene TRBD1, 6 bases. V was pared by 6 bases and J by 6 bases, with 18 bases between. CDR1 is MDHEN and CDR2 is SYDVKM in the germline V gene. The CDR3 runs to 15 residues. CDR3 loop: CASRTDRWMSQPQHF. Written as DNA, the CDR3 is TGTGCCAGCAGAACAGACAGGTGGATGAGTCAGCCCCAGCATTTT.

This clone has a handful of counts. This rearrangement joins TRBV4-2 to TRBJ1-4; 9 positions agree with TRBD1. Germline CDR1 and CDR2: LGHNA and YNFKEQ. Trimming cost V 2 bases and J 7 bases; bases outside gene matches: 8. This CDR3 comprises 16 residues. The CDR3 region is CASSQSPQGAVEKLFF. CDR3 bases: TGTGCCAGCAGCCAATCCCCACAGGGGGCTGTTGAAAAACTGTTTTTT.

The chain uses TRBV18 and TRBJ1-2; 9 bases agree with TRBD1. This CDR3 contains 14 residues. The germline gives CDR1 KGHSH, CDR2 LQKENI. With V trimmed by 3 bases and J by 8 bases, 7 bases remained unmatched. In nucleotides, the CDR3 is TGTGCCAGCTCACCTCCGGGACAGGGTTTAGGCTACACCTTC. Its protein is CASSPPGQGLGYTF.

The rearrangement links TRBV28 to TRBJ2-2; D is possibly TRBD2 (7 bases). V shed 10 bases and J shed 3 bases, with 15 bases lying between them. This CDR3 comprises 14 residues. Germline V lookup: CDR1 MDHEN, CDR2 SYDVKM. The CDR3 DNA sequence: TGTGCCACCCGGGGGGCCGGGGACACCGGGGAGCTGTTTTTT. Residues: CATRGAGDTGELFF. The variable domain in full, with the rest retrieved from reference TRBV28 and TRBJ2-2, is DVKVTQSSRYLVKRTGEKVFLECVQDMDHENMFWYRQDPGLGLRLIYFSYDVKMKEKGDIPEGYSVSREKKERFSLILESASTNQTSMYLCATRGAGDTGELFFGEGSRLTVL.

The DNA for the CDR3 is TGTGCCAGCAGCTTGCGACTAGCGGGGAAGCAGTACTTC. It specifies CASSLRLAGKQYF. The chain carries TRBV11-2 and TRBJ2-7; TRBD2 agrees at 11 bases. Germline V CDR1 and CDR2: SGHAT, FQNNGV. This CDR3 has 13 amino acids. V lost 3 bases and J lost 8; bases outside the gene matches: 3.

In its sample, this clone was seen a few times. The CDR3 sequence: CSRPGNQPQHF. The CDR3 DNA reads as TGTTCCCGTCCGGGGAATCAGCCCCAGCATTTT. V is TRBV21-1 and J is TRBJ1-5. TRBV21-1 counts as a pseudogene. This CDR3 contains 11 residues.

V and J are TRBV11-3 and TRBJ2-1; 9 positions match TRBD1. V was pared by 3 bases and J by 8 bases, with 11 bases of the junction left unmatched. This CDR3 has 16 residues. The germline V gene encodes CDR1 SGHNT and CDR2 YENEEA. CDR3 sequence reads: CASSFHPGTGIHEQFF. CDR3 nucleotides: TGTGCCAGCAGCTTTCACCCCGGGACAGGGATCCATGAGCAGTTCTTC.

The chain has TRBV28 and TRBJ1-2; D possibly corresponds to TRBD1 (6 bases). V lost 6 bases to trimming and J lost 0 bases, with 14 bases between them. The CDR3 contains 15 residues. The germline gives CDR1 MDHEN, CDR2 SYDVKM. As DNA, the CDR3 is TGTGCCAGCAGGGGGTCATCAGGGGCTAACTATGGCTACACCTTC. This codes for CASRGSSGANYGYTF.

This clone was counted many times. The chain is built from TRBV5-4 and TRBJ1-3; D call uncertain. Trimming stripped 4 bases from V and 4 bases from J, with 12 bases between. The CDR3 runs 14 residues. Germline V lookup: CDR1 SGHNT, CDR2 YYREEE (reference sequence). CDR3 bases: TGTGCCAGCAGCACTACCCTGCAAGGAAACACCATATATTTT. This translates into CASSTTLQGNTIYF.

The table lists this clone with a count of one. This chain joins TRBV27 and TRBJ2-2; TRBD2 might be the D (7 bases). The length of the CDR3 is 14 residues. Germline CDR1 and CDR2: MNHEY and SMNVEV (reference sequence). The ends were cut back, 6 bases at V and 4 bases at J, with 12 bases in the middle. The CDR3 DNA reads as TGTGCCAGCAGGAAGGGGGGGCTCACCGGGGAGCTGTTTTTT. Residues: CASRKGGLTGELFF.

The rearrangement joins TRBV18 to TRBJ2-6; TRBD1 matches at 8 bases. V gave up 6 bases and J gave up 1 base; unmatched junction bases: 8. Germline lookup yields CDR1 KGHSH and CDR2 LQKENI. This CDR3 region has 17 residues. For the CDR3, the DNA is TGTGCCAGCTCTTCGGCAGGGGGCTTTTCTGGGGCCAACGTCCTGACTTTC. Its translation: CASSSAGGFSGANVLTF.

The chain carries TRBV7-9 and TRBJ1-1; 10 nucleotides align to TRBD1. The CDR3 is made up of 17 amino acids. Trimming removed 5 bases from V and 8 bases from J; junction bases left unmatched: 17. Per the germline V gene, CDR1 is SEHNR and CDR2 is FQNEAQ (reference sequence). CDR3 in DNA: TGTGCCAGCAGCCCGATCTTTAGGGACAGGGGCTTTATAGAAGCTTTCTTT. Encoded protein: CASSPIFRDRGFIEAFF.

J is TRBJ2-7 and V is TRBV19, with 12 bases that match TRBD1. V trimming: 5 bases; J trimming: 5 bases; junction bases outside the gene matches: 10. CDR3 length equals 16 residues. The germline gives CDR1 LNHDA, CDR2 SQIVND (reference sequence). CDR3 sequence reads: CASSYLPGTGGHEQYF. CDR3 in DNA: TGTGCCAGTAGTTACTTGCCGGGGACAGGGGGCCACGAGCAGTACTTC.

The chain couples TRBV5-1 to TRBJ2-3; 8 bases match TRBD1. CDR3 length: 19 residues. Germline values: CDR1 SGHRS, CDR2 YFSETQ. Unmatched junction bases numbered 19, after V lost 5 bases and J lost 2 bases. The CDR3, as DNA: TGCGCCAGCAGTCTCTCGGCGGCAGGGGGCCTAACTACCACAGATACGCAGTATTTT. Its translation is CASSLSAAGGLTTTDTQYF.

This clone came up a few times. The sample carries other DNA sequences with the same CDR3. The chain's CDR3 is CSASTGEKANYGYTF. CDR3 coding DNA: TGCAGTGCTAGTACAGGGGAGAAAGCTAACTATGGCTACACCTTC. The chain combines TRBV20-1 with TRBJ1-2, with 7 bases that match TRBD1. CDR1 and CDR2 (germline): DFQATT, SNEGSKA (reference sequence). Unmatched junction bases numbered 7, after V lost 3 bases and J lost 0 bases. This CDR3 spans 15 amino acids.

J is TRBJ1-2 and V is TRBV25-1, with 8 bases lining up with TRBD1. V gave up 5 bases and J gave up 2 bases; unmatched junction bases: 16. The CDR3 totals 18 residues. Germline CDR1 MGHDK, CDR2 SYGVNS. The CDR3 sequence is CASSPQLGQDSLNYGYTF. The CDR3 DNA reads as TGTGCCAGCAGTCCACAACTGGGACAGGATTCCTTAAACTATGGCTACACCTTC.

The CDR3 region is CASSLGQGLTEAFF. CDR3 nucleotides: TGTGCCAGCAGCTTGGGACAGGGCTTGACTGAAGCTTTCTTT. The V call is TRBV5-6, the J call TRBJ1-1; 7 bases line up with TRBD1. This CDR3 is built from 14 residues. The germline gives CDR1 SGHDT, CDR2 YYEEEE. The trim removed 0 bases at V and 5 bases at J, leaving 4 bases unmatched.

The rearrangement joins TRBV4-1 to TRBJ1-4; 10 bases line up with TRBD1. Germline CDR1 and CDR2: MGHRA and YSYEKL. The CDR3 runs to 14 residues. The J segment lost 8 bases and the V segment lost 4 bases, leaving 4 bases of the junction unmatched. In DNA, the CDR3 is TGCGCCAGCAGCCCCCAGGGACAGGGGGAAAAACTGTTTTTT. Translating it yields CASSPQGQGEKLFF.